The present T cell receptor beta chain was sequenced within a study of blood T cells in healthy people across ages. The study, taken as a whole, reports: Estimates drawn from one million T cells were deemed to understate diversity. Aged donors had fewer naive CD4+ cells and lower diversity than long-lived donors.

This clonotype has a handful of counts. The antigen is not known. A second PCR, run for roughly 6 to 11 cycles, used a sample-barcoded 5' primer plus a J-beta primer mix. Each sample provided no less than 2.5 million CDR3-containing paired-end reads. Via MiXCR, TCRdb re-called the 5' RACE reads, giving one row per CDR3 protein. Among about 720,000 distinct CDR3 sequences listed, roughly 20% were seen once. The germline V gene encodes CDR1 SGHVS and CDR2 FNYEAQ. V lost 5 bases and J 3 bases, leaving 10 bases between the germline ends. The CDR3 runs to 13 residues. The TCR comes from a man in his sixties or seventies in good health. The J gene is TRBJ2-5, the V gene TRBV7-6, with D possibly being TRBD2 (6 bases). Sequenced: blood. In DNA form, the CDR3 reads TGTGCCAGCAGCCAGGGACTTAAAGAGACCCAGTACTTC. This translates into CASSQGLKETQYF.